The 10 T cell receptor beta chains listed next were all sequenced from one sample in a study of early T cells in non-severe SARS-CoV-2 infection. TCRdb used MiXCR to reprocess the 5' RACE reads, holding one entry per CDR3 protein. The table has roughly 45,000 distinct CDR3 sequences, around 11% seen once; the top ten hold roughly a tenth. The specimen sequenced was whole blood. The receptors shown here come from an adult who was a healthcare worker with PCR-confirmed SARS-CoV-2 infection or an uninfected control (not recorded which).

The rearrangement links TRBV29-1 to TRBJ1-3; the match to TRBD1 covers 7 bases. Losses at the gene ends were 6 bases for V and 4 bases for J; bases not matched to a gene: 6. Germline-derived CDR1 and CDR2 are SQVTM and ANQGSEA. This CDR3 is built from 13 residues. CDR3 sequence (DNA): TGCAGCGTCCTACGGACAGGCGGAAACACCATATATTTT. It specifies CSVLRTGGNTIYF.

The chain uses TRBV7-3 and TRBJ2-3; TRBD2 aligns across 7 bases. The CDR3 covers 14 residues. The germline CDR1 and CDR2 sequences are SGHTA and FQGTGA. Trimming at V came to 2 bases and at J to 5 bases, leaving 4 bases not matched to a gene. CDR3 nucleotide sequence: TGTGCCAGCAGCTTAGCGGGAGTAGGAGATACGCAGTATTTT. Residues: CASSLAGVGDTQYF.

V is TRBV20-1 and J is TRBJ1-4; D is ambiguous. Trimming shortened V by 4 bases and J by 4 bases, and 7 bases separated the two germline ends. This CDR3 has 12 amino acids. The germline gives CDR1 DFQATT, CDR2 SNEGSKA (reference sequence). This CDR3 reads CSATADNEKLFF. The CDR3 DNA is TGCAGTGCTACGGCGGATAATGAAAAACTGTTTTTT.

Many counts were recorded for this clonotype. V usage is TRBV20-1 and J usage is TRBJ2-4; D possibly corresponds to TRBD1 (6 bases). Trimming stripped 4 bases from V and 0 bases from J, with 10 bases between. The CDR3 consists of 14 residues. Germline assignment: CDR1 DFQATT and CDR2 SNEGSKA (reference sequence). The CDR3 region is CSATTGLAKNIQYF. In nucleotides, the CDR3 is TGCAGTGCTACGACAGGCCTAGCCAAAAACATTCAGTACTTC.

The V gene is TRBV14, the J gene TRBJ2-1, with TRBD1 matching 11 bases. Germline lookup yields CDR1 SGHDN and CDR2 FVKESK. The trim removed 4 bases at V and 11 bases at J, leaving 13 bases unmatched. The CDR3 spans 16 residues. The CDR3 reads CASSLLHRDRGLKQFF. The CDR3 region has the DNA TGTGCCAGCAGCCTGCTGCACCGGGACAGGGGGTTAAAGCAGTTCTTC.

This clonotype was seen repeatedly, ten times or more. V gene TRBV20-1 combines with J gene TRBJ2-3; a possible D gene is TRBD1 (5 bases). CDR3 length equals 16 residues. Looked up from germline, CDR1 is DFQATT and CDR2 is SNEGSKA (reference sequence). Between the trimmed V and J ends, which lost 6 bases and 3 bases, there was a span of 22 bases. CDR3 amino acids: CSARSGPPQGTDTQYF. The CDR3 DNA reads TGCAGTGCAAGAAGTGGGCCCCCTCAGGGAACAGATACGCAGTATTTT.

The table lists this clonotype with many counts. The gene calls are TRBV28 and TRBJ1-2; D may be TRBD1 (5 bases). Germline values: CDR1 MDHEN, CDR2 SYDVKM. CDR3 length: 16 amino acids. Trimming cost V 6 bases and J 3 bases, with 20 bases left between them. In DNA form, the CDR3 reads TGTGCCAGCAGGAGGGGCGAGATTACGTTCCACTATGGCTACACCTTC. This gives the protein CASRRGEITFHYGYTF.

The J gene is TRBJ2-1, the V gene TRBV29-1; no reliable D call. The CDR3 has 13 amino acids. V was pared by 8 bases and J by 10 bases, with 21 bases between. Germline CDR1 reads SQVTM; CDR2 reads ANQGSEA. This CDR3 reads CSFPFSSSKEQFF. The DNA for the CDR3 is TGCAGCTTTCCCTTCAGTTCCAGTAAGGAGCAGTTCTTC.

V gene TRBV28 combines with J gene TRBJ2-7; D perhaps matches TRBD2 (5 bases). V lost 6 bases and J lost 7, with 13 bases in between. CDR1 is MDHEN, CDR2 SYDVKM, per germline. This CDR3 contains 12 residues. CDR3: CASREGRREQYF. CDR3 DNA: TGTGCCAGCAGGGAAGGGCGGAGGGAGCAGTACTTC.

This clonotype has a count of ten or more. The chain has TRBV14 and TRBJ2-4; D possibly corresponds to TRBD1 (5 bases). Per germline, CDR1 SGHDN and CDR2 FVKESK. The CDR3 is made up of 15 amino acids. Trimming shortened V by 2 bases and J by 5 bases, and 13 bases separated the two germline ends. The chain's CDR3 is CASSQRIGVQNIQYF. The CDR3 DNA reads as TGTGCCAGCAGCCAACGAATAGGGGTGCAAAACATTCAGTACTTC.